This T cell receptor beta chain was observed in a study of cytomegalovirus exposure and HLA in healthy donors. Both 60 Vbeta primers and 13 Jbeta primers went into the PCR. Original processing methods: An analysis that came later counted tens of millions of unique TCR beta chains, 10 million to 11 million shared. TCRdb's table, derived via immunoSEQ multiplex PCR, lists solely in-frame clones and lacks some. V, J and clone size derive from that table, while D and trimming were established from the DNA sequence. This table has 70,000 to 90,000 clones, approximately 82% appearing once. As regards this clone: This CDR3 is also generated by other DNA sequences in the sample.

The CDR3 runs 14 residues. Per the germline V gene, CDR1 is GTSNPN and CDR2 is SVGIG (reference sequence). J gave up 3 bases and V 0 bases, and 2 bases lay outside the gene matches. The sample taken for sequencing was PBMCs. This chain joins TRBV30 and TRBJ1-2; 9 bases agree with TRBD1. This receptor was taken from a man aged 40-55 years in good health and CMV-seronegative. The CDR3 DNA is TGTGCCTGGAGTGTACAGGGGGCGCACTATGGCTACACCTTC. It encodes CAWSVQGAHYGYTF.